Following are 18 T cell receptor beta chains from one sample sequenced in a study of blood T cell repertoires in COVID-19. Data came from immunoSEQ multiplex PCR; TCRdb stores just in-frame clones and leaves some out. The sample holds about 300,000 clones, approximately 86% seen once. The sample comprised peripheral blood. The receptors were gathered from a man aged 70 or older with acute or convalescent COVID-19.

This rearrangement joins TRBV18 to TRBJ1-1; D remains ambiguous. V shed 3 bases and J shed 5 bases, with 10 bases lying between them. Germline CDR1 is KGHSH and CDR2 is LQKENI. CDR3 length: 13 residues. The CDR3 region is CASSPAPGTEAFF. Written as DNA, the CDR3 is TGTGCCAGCTCACCCGCGCCGGGGACTGAAGCTTTCTTT.

This chain links TRBV25-1 with TRBJ1-1; D uncertain. Germline-derived CDR1 and CDR2 are MGHDK and SYGVNS. V was pared by 5 bases and J by 0 bases, with 16 bases between. The CDR3 has 16 residues. CDR3 bases: TGTGCCAGCAGTCAGGTGGCCCTGACAATGAACACTGAAGCTTTCTTT. The encoded protein is CASSQVALTMNTEAFF.

This clone turned up a few times. V and J are TRBV2 and TRBJ2-7; no clear D gene. Trimming took 4 bases from V and 0 from J, leaving 10 bases between them. The germline CDR1 and CDR2 sequences are SNHLY and FYNNEI. The CDR3 runs to 14 residues. The CDR3, as DNA: TGTGCCAGCAGTGCCAGGTTAAACTCCTACGAGCAGTACTTC. This gives the protein CASSARLNSYEQYF.

This sequence joins TRBV12-3 or TRBV12-4 and TRBJ2-7; a possible D gene is TRBD2 (5 bases). The CDR3 extends over 12 amino acids. With 3 bases removed from V and 3 bases from J, the gap between germline ends came to 6 bases. CDR3 amino acids: CASSFDYYEQYF. CDR3 sequence (DNA): TGTGCCAGCAGTTTTGACTACTACGAGCAGTACTTC.

The V gene is TRBV9, the J gene TRBJ2-2, with 9 bases that match TRBD1. Germline V gene lookup returns CDR1 SGDLS and CDR2 YYNGEE. The V and J ends lost 2 bases and 4 bases, in that order; junction bases with no gene match: 3. The CDR3 is 15 amino acids. The DNA for the CDR3 is TGTGCCAGCAGCGTGAGGGACAGGGCCACCGGGGAGCTGTTTTTT. The encoded protein is CASSVRDRATGELFF. The full variable domain, in which reference TRBV9 and TRBJ2-2 provide the parts outside the CDR3, is DSGVTQTPKHLITATGQRVTLRCSPRSGDLSVYWYQQSLDQGLQFLIQYYNGEERAKGNILERFSAQQFPDLHSELNLSSLELGDSALYFCASSVRDRATGELFFGEGSRLTVL.

The chain carries TRBV10-1 and TRBJ2-7; 12 nucleotides agree with TRBD2. J gave up 3 bases and V 2 bases, and 2 bases lay outside the gene matches. Germline CDR1 reads WNHNN; CDR2 reads SYGVQD (reference sequence). CDR3 size: 15 residues. The CDR3 DNA reads as TGCGCCAGCAGTGAGGGACTAGCGGGGTACTACGAGCAGTACTTC. Encoded protein: CASSEGLAGYYEQYF.

J is TRBJ1-1 and V is TRBV28; TRBD1 matches 9 bases. Looked up from germline, CDR1 is MDHEN and CDR2 is SYDVKM. This CDR3 contains 13 residues. Trimming cost V 6 bases and J 8 bases; bases outside gene matches: 7. The CDR3 sequence: CASSPNRGREAFF. CDR3 DNA: TGTGCCAGCAGCCCGAACAGGGGGCGAGAAGCTTTCTTT.

This chain connects TRBV7-2 to TRBJ1-5; D gene ambiguous. From germline, CDR1 is SGHTA and CDR2 FQGNSA. The germline V and J ends were trimmed by 1 base and 0 bases, with 4 bases remaining between them. The CDR3 sequence is 14 residues long. The CDR3 bases are TGTGCCAGCAGCTTAGAGCATAGCAATCAGCCCCAGCATTTT. This encodes CASSLEHSNQPQHF.

V is TRBV11-2 and J is TRBJ2-3, with a weak D call TRBD1 (6 bases). Trimming took 5 bases from V and 2 from J, leaving 11 bases between them. The CDR3 totals 14 residues. CDR1 is SGHAT, CDR2 FQNNGV, per germline. DNA of the CDR3: TGTGCCAGCAGCCTCAACAGGGTCACAGATACGCAGTATTTT. It codes for CASSLNRVTDTQYF.

V usage is TRBV27 and J usage is TRBJ2-1, with TRBD2 matching 7 bases. CDR3 length: 16 amino acids. Germline values: CDR1 MNHEY, CDR2 SMNVEV (reference sequence). The V gene end was trimmed by 3 bases and the J gene end by 7 bases; junction bases not matched to a gene: 12. CDR3 loop: CASSFIAGALLNEQFF. DNA of the CDR3: TGTGCCAGCAGTTTTATAGCGGGTGCTTTATTAAATGAGCAGTTCTTC.

The chain couples TRBV5-6 to TRBJ2-1; 8 nucleotides agree with TRBD1. This CDR3 contains 16 residues. V lost 1 base, J lost 6 bases, and 9 bases stayed unmatched. Germline CDR1 SGHDT, CDR2 YYEEEE. The CDR3 nucleotides read TGTGCCAGCAGCTTGAGGGGGACAGGTCCCACCAATGAGCAGTTCTTC. Its protein is CASSLRGTGPTNEQFF.

There are a few counts of this clone. The chain carries TRBV2 and TRBJ2-2; TRBD1 aligns across 9 bases. The V and J ends lost 6 bases and 6 bases, in that order; junction bases with no gene match: 8. The germline gives CDR1 SNHLY, CDR2 FYNNEI. CDR3 size: 15 residues. CDR3 residues: CASRVGQGISGELFF. The CDR3 bases are TGTGCCAGCAGGGTGGGACAGGGTATATCCGGGGAGCTGTTTTTT.

CDR3 sequence (DNA): TGTGCCAGCAGTCTAACTGAAGCTTTCTTT. It specifies CASSLTEAFF. This chain connects TRBV12-3 or TRBV12-4 to TRBJ1-1; D gene unclear. V lost 5 bases to trimming and J lost 5 bases, with 3 bases between them. This CDR3 spans 10 amino acids.

For the CDR3, the DNA is TGTGCCACCAGTGATTGGAGGCGGGACAGGGCAGATACGCAGTATTTT. It is translated as CATSDWRRDRADTQYF. The genes are TRBV24-1 and TRBJ2-3; TRBD1 matches at 9 bases. Trimming took 2 bases from V and 4 from J; bases not matched to a gene: 6. Germline values: CDR1 KGHDR, CDR2 SFDVKD. The CDR3 has 16 amino acids.

This sequence joins TRBV28 and TRBJ1-6; the match to TRBD1 covers 11 bases. J gave up 4 bases and V 10 bases, and 12 bases lay outside the gene matches. Germline assignment: CDR1 MDHEN and CDR2 SYDVKM. The CDR3 is 17 residues long. The CDR3 sequence: CATSGQGVPTYNSPLHF. The CDR3 DNA sequence: TGTGCCACCTCGGGACAGGGGGTGCCTACTTATAATTCACCCCTCCACTTT.

For the CDR3, the DNA is TGCAGCGCTGGGCAGGCCGGGGGGGCAGATACGCAGTATTTT. This translates into CSAGQAGGADTQYF. The rearrangement links TRBV29-1 to TRBJ2-3; 8 nucleotides match TRBD2. The CDR3 extends over 14 amino acids. In germline, CDR1 is SQVTM, CDR2 ANQGSEA. Trimming took 7 bases from V and 4 from J; bases not matched to a gene: 10.

V is TRBV2 and J is TRBJ1-4; 8 positions match TRBD1. The length of the CDR3 is 15 residues. Germline CDR1 SNHLY, CDR2 FYNNEI. The trim removed 3 bases at V and 7 bases at J, leaving 7 bases unmatched. CDR3 sequence (DNA): TGTGCCAGCAGTGATCCCAGGGGGCTGGTTGAAAAACTGTTTTTT. Amino acid sequence: CASSDPRGLVEKLFF. The full variable domain, completed using reference TRBV2 and TRBJ1-4, is EPEVTQTPSHQVTQMGQEVILRCVPISNHLYFYWYRQILGQKVEFLVSFYNNEISEKSEIFDDQFSVERPDGSNFTLKIRSTKLEDSAMYFCASSDPRGLVEKLFFGSGTQLSVL.

The V and J genes are TRBV7-9 and TRBJ1-3; D call uncertain. There are 12 residues in the CDR3. Germline loops: CDR1 SEHNR, CDR2 FQNEAQ (reference sequence). V dropped 4 bases and J dropped 10 bases, with 11 bases sitting between them. This CDR3 is CASSSGGYTIYF. The CDR3, as DNA: TGTGCCAGCAGCTCCGGCGGGTATACCATATATTTT.